These 5 T cell receptor beta chains were all obtained from the same sample, sequenced in a study of cytomegalovirus exposure and HLA in healthy donors. A multiplex PCR was run with 60 Vbeta primers and 13 Jbeta primers. Sequenced by immunoSEQ multiplex PCR; TCRdb stores in-frame clones only, minus some. The top ten clones hold approximately 8.7% of a sample with some 150,000 clones, roughly 80% of them seen once. The sequencing input was PBMCs. The receptors stem from a young man in good health and CMV-seropositive.

V and J are TRBV6-6 and TRBJ2-7; D is uncertain. The CDR3 extends over 14 amino acids. The germline gives CDR1 MNHNY, CDR2 SVGAGI (reference sequence). V dropped 0 bases and J dropped 1 base, with 7 bases sitting between them. CDR3 sequence (DNA): TGTGCCAGCAGTTACTCGAGGCAGTCCTACGAGCAGTACTTC. Translating it yields CASSYSRQSYEQYF.

This chain uses TRBV28 with TRBJ2-7; tentatively, D is TRBD1 (6 bases). The CDR3 loop spans 12 amino acids. Germline CDR1 and CDR2: MDHEN and SYDVKM. Trimming left V 6 bases short and J 4 bases short, with 10 bases between. The CDR3 loop reads CASRQGPYEQYF. The CDR3 nucleotides read TGTGCCAGCAGACAGGGACCATACGAGCAGTACTTC. Full variable domain (remainder filled in from reference TRBV28 and TRBJ2-7): DVKVTQSSRYLVKRTGEKVFLECVQDMDHENMFWYRQDPGLGLRLIYFSYDVKMKEKGDIPEGYSVSREKKERFSLILESASTNQTSMYLCASRQGPYEQYFGPGTRLTVT.

The chain employs TRBV6-5 and TRBJ2-2; 7 nucleotides match TRBD2. The length of the CDR3 is 15 residues. Germline lookup yields CDR1 MNHEY and CDR2 SVGAGI. The J segment lost 5 bases and the V segment lost 7 bases, leaving 10 bases of the junction unmatched. CDR3: CASTLSGPQTGELFF. The CDR3 DNA follows: TGTGCCAGCACCCTTAGCGGGCCCCAGACCGGGGAGCTGTTTTTT.

The chain combines TRBV11-1 with TRBJ2-7, with TRBD1 identical over 10 bases. V trimming: 5 bases; J trimming: 4 bases; junction bases outside the gene matches: 5. Germline values: CDR1 SGHAT, CDR2 FQDESV (reference sequence). The CDR3 length is 14 residues. CDR3 loop: CASSPTGGRYEQYF. DNA for the CDR3: TGTGCCAGCAGCCCGACAGGGGGCAGGTACGAGCAGTACTTC.

This chain uses TRBV5-6 with TRBJ1-2; D may be TRBD1 (5 bases). V lost 4 bases to trimming and J lost 4 bases, with 14 bases between them. This CDR3 has 14 amino acids. Per the germline V gene, CDR1 is SGHDT and CDR2 is YYEEEE. As DNA, the CDR3 is TGTGCCAGCAGCGTGGGGGGGGACCCCTATGGCTACACCTTC. Protein product: CASSVGGDPYGYTF.